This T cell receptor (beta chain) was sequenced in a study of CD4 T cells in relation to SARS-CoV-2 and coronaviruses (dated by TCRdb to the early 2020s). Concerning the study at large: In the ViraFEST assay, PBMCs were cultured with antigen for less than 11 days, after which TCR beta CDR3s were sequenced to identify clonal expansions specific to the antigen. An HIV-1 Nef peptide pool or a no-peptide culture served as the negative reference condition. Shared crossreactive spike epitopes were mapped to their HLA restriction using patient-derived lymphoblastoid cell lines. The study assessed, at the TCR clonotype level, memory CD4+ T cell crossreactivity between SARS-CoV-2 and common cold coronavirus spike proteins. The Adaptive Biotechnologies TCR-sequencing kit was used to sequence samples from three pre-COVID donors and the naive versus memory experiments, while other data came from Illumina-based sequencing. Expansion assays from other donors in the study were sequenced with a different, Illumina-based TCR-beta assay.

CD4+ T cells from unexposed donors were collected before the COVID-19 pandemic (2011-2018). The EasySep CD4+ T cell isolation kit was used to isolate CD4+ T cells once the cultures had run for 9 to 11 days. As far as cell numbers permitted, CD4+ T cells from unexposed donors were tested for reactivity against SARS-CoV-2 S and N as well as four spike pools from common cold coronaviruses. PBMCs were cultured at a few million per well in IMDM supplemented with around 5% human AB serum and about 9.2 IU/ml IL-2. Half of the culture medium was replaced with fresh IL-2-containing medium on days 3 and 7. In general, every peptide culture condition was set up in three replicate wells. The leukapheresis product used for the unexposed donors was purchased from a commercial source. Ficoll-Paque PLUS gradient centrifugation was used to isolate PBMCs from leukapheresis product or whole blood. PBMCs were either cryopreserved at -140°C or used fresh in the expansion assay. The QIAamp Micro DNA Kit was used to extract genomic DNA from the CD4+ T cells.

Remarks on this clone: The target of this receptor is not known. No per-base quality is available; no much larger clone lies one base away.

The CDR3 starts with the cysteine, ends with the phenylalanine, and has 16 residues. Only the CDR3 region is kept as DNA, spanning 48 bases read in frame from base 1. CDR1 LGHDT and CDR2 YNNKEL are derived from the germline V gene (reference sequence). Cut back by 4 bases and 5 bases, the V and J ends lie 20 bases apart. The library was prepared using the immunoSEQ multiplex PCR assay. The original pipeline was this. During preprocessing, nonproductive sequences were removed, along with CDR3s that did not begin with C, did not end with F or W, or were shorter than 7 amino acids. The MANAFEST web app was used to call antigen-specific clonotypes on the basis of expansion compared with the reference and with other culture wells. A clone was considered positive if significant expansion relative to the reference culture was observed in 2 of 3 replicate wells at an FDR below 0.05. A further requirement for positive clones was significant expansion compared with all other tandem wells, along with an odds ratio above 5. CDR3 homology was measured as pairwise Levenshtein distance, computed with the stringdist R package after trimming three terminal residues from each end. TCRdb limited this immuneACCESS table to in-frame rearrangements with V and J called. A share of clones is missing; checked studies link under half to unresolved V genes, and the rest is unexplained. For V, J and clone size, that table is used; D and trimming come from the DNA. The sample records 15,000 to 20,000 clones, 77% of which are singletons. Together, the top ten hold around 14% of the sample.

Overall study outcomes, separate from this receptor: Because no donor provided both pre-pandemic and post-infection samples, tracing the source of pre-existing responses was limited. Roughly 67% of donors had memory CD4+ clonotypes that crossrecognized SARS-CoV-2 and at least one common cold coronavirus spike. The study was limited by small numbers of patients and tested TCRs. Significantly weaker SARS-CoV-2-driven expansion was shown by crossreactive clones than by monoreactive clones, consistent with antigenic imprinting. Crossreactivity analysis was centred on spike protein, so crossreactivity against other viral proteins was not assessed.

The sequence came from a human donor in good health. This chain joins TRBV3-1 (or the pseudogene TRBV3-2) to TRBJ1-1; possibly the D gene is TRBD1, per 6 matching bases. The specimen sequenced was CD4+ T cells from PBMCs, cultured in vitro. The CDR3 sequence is CASSPLRGLAGTEAFF. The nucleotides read TGTGCCAGCAGCCCGCTCAGGGGTTTGGCAGGTACTGAAGCTTTCTTT.